This passage covers 6 T cell receptor beta chains from one sample sequenced in a study of long-term antiretroviral therapy in people with HIV. Runs used v3.0 of the immunoSEQ assay and were done at survey level. The method was immunoSEQ multiplex PCR; TCRdb's version includes in-frame clones alone and lacks a portion of them. Found here are 20,000 or so clones, around three quarters of them singletons; the top ten hold less than 15%. Specimen: unsorted PBMCs, collected 2.9 years after starting antiretroviral therapy. The receptors were gathered from a woman in her 30s with HIV.

This chain uses TRBV6-1 with TRBJ1-2; 7 bases match TRBD1. CDR3 size: 14 residues. CDR1 is MNHNS and CDR2 is SASEGT in the germline V gene. The V gene end was trimmed by 7 bases and the J gene end by 3 bases; junction bases not matched to a gene: 8. Here the CDR3 DNA reads TGTGCCAGCATCAGAACAGGGGCGGACTATGGCTACACCTTC. Encoded protein: CASIRTGADYGYTF.

The chain recombines TRBV7-8 with TRBJ2-5; tentative D call: TRBD1 (6 bases). This CDR3 region has 19 residues. Germline V gene sequence: CDR1 SGHVS, CDR2 FQNEAQ. Trimming stripped 3 bases from V and 4 bases from J, with 27 bases between. CDR3 protein: CASSFGQYVSGQYIETQYF. CDR3 nucleotide sequence: TGTGCCAGCAGCTTCGGACAGTATGTATCCGGACAGTATATAGAGACCCAGTACTTC.

The rearrangement joins TRBV19 to TRBJ2-2; a possible D gene is TRBD2 (6 bases). The V gene's germline CDR1 is LNHDA and CDR2 SQIVND (reference sequence). The CDR3 is made up of 16 amino acids. V lost 3 bases and J 3 bases, leaving 14 bases between the germline ends. CDR3 in DNA: TGTGCCAGTAGTATTAGGCGGGACTTTTACACCGGGGAGCTGTTTTTT. As protein: CASSIRRDFYTGELFF. Filled out from reference TRBV19 and TRBJ2-2, the complete variable domain reads DGGITQSPKYLFRKEGQNVTLSCEQNLNHDAMYWYRQDPGQGLRLIYYSQIVNDFQKGDIAEGYSVSREKKESFPLTVTSAQKNPTAFYLCASSIRRDFYTGELFFGEGSRLTVL.

V gene TRBV27 combines with J gene TRBJ1-6; a weak D match, TRBD1 (6 bases). V was pared by 5 bases and J by 7 bases, with 9 bases between. The CDR3 totals 13 residues. Germline-derived CDR1 and CDR2 are MNHEY and SMNVEV (reference sequence). The CDR3 loop reads CASSIRGNSPLHF. CDR3 DNA sequence: TGTGCCAGCAGTATAAGGGGGAATTCACCCCTCCACTTT.

The rearrangement links TRBV10-2 to TRBJ2-5; D is unclear. The tail of the sequence fits TRBJ2-7 better, so the J call may be wrong. Germline V gene sequence: CDR1 WSHSY, CDR2 SAAADI. CDR3 length equals 12 residues. CDR3 DNA: TGCGCCAGCAGGGAGCTATCCTACGAGCAGTACTTC. It encodes CASRELSYEQYF.

This clone showed up just a few times. This rearrangement joins TRBV18 to TRBJ1-6; D possibly corresponds to TRBD1 (5 bases). Germline V gene sequence: CDR1 KGHSH, CDR2 LQKENI. This CDR3 is built from 16 residues. Trimming removed 5 bases at V and 5 bases at J, with 16 bases between. As DNA, the CDR3 is TGTGCCAGCTCATCTAAGTCCGGGACGGATAATTCACCCCTCCACTTT. It codes for CASSSKSGTDNSPLHF.